This T cell receptor beta chain derives from a study of cytomegalovirus exposure and HLA in healthy donors. In the PCR, 60 Vbeta and 13 Jbeta primers were used. Measured with immunoSEQ multiplex PCR; TCRdb has only the in-frame clones, and not every one. This table has roughly 140,000 clones, almost 80% appearing once. Study findings and constraints: Under in vitro conditions, a few CMV-associated chains were confirmed as specific for CMV antigens. Fewer N-insertions than the roughly 630-donor mean were reportedly shown by an Asian-associated ancestry cluster in a later analysis.

Trimming removed 2 bases at V and 3 bases at J, with 11 bases between. Looked up from germline, CDR1 is MDHEN and CDR2 is SYDVKM. The CDR3 loop spans 15 amino acids. As concerns this clone: The antigen is not known.

The sequence came from a middle-aged woman in good health and CMV-seropositive. The V call is TRBV28, the J call TRBJ1-5, with D unclear. Sequencing used PBMCs. CDR3 loop: CASSLGSGNNQPQHF. The CDR3 nucleotides are TGTGCCAGCAGTTTAGGTTCGGGGAACAATCAGCCCCAGCATTTT.